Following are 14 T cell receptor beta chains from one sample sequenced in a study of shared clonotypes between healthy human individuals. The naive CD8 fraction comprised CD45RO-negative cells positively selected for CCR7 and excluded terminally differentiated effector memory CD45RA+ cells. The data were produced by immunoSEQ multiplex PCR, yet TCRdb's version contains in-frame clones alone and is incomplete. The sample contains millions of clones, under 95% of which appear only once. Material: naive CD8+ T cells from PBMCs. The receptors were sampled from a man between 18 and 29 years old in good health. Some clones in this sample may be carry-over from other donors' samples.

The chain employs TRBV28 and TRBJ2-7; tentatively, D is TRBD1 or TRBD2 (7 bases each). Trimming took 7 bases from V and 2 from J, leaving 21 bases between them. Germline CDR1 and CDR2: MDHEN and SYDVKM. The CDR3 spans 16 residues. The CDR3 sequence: CASTPASGGGPYEQYF. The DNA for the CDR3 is TGTGCCAGCACCCCGGCTAGCGGAGGGGGCCCCTACGAGCAGTACTTC.

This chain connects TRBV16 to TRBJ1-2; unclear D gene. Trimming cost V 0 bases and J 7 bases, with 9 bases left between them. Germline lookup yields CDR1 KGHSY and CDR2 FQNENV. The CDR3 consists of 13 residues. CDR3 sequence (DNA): TGTGCCAGCAGCCAATCGACGATAGTTGGCTACACCTTC. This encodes CASSQSTIVGYTF. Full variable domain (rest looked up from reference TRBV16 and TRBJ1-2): GEEVAQTPKHLVRGEGQKAKLYCAPIKGHSYVFWYQQVLKNEFKFLISFQNENVFDETGMPKERFSAKCLPNSPCSLEIQATKLEDSAVYFCASSQSTIVGYTFGSGTRLTVV.

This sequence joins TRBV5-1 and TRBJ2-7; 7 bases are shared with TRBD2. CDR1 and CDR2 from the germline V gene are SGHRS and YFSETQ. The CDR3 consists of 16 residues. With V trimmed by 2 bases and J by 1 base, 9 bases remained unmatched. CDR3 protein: CASSFTSDSTSYEQYF. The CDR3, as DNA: TGCGCCAGCAGCTTTACTAGCGACAGCACATCCTACGAGCAGTACTTC.

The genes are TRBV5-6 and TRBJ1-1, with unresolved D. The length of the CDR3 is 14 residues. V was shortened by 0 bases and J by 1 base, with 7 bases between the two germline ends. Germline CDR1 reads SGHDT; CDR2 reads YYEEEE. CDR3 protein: CASSLVQQNTEAFF. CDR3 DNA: TGTGCCAGCAGCTTGGTACAACAGAACACTGAAGCTTTCTTT.

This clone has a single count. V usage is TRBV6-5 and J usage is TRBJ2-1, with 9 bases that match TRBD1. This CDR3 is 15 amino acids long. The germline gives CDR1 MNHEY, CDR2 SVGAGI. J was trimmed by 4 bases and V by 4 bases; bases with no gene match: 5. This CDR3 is CASSSRDREYNEQFF. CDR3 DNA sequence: TGTGCCAGCAGTTCACGGGACAGGGAATACAATGAGCAGTTCTTC.

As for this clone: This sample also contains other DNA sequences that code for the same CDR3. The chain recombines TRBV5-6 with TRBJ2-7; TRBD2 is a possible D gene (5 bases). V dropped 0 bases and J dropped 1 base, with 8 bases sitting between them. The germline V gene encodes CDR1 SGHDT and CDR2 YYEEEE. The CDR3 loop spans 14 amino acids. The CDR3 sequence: CASSLGTPSYEQYF. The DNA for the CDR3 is TGTGCCAGCAGCTTGGGGACTCCTTCCTACGAGCAGTACTTC. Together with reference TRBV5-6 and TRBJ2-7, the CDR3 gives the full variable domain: DAGVTQSPTHLIKTRGQQVTLRCSPKSGHDTVSWYQQALGQGPQFIFQYYEEEERQRGNFPDRFSGHQFPNYSSELNVNALLLGDSALYLCASSLGTPSYEQYFGPGTRLTVT.

In nucleotides, the CDR3 is TGCAGCGTGCGGGACAGGGCCTACGAGCAGTACTTC. Its protein product is CSVRDRAYEQYF. The chain combines TRBV29-1 with TRBJ2-5; 9 nucleotides match TRBD1. The tail of the sequence fits TRBJ2-7 better, so the J call may be wrong. The length of the CDR3 is 12 residues. CDR1 and CDR2 from the germline V gene are SQVTM and ANQGSEA.

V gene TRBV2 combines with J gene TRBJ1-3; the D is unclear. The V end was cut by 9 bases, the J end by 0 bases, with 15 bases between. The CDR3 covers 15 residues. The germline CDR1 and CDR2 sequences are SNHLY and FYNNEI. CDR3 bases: TGTGCCAGTATCGGCGTCAGAAGCTCTGGAAACACCATATATTTT. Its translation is CASIGVRSSGNTIYF.

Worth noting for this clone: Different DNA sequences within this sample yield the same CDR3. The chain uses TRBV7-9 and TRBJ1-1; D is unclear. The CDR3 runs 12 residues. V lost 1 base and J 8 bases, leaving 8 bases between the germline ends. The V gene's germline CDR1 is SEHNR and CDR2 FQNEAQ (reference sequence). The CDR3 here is CASSLDRGEAFF. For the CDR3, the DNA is TGTGCCAGCAGCTTAGATCGAGGGGAAGCTTTCTTT.

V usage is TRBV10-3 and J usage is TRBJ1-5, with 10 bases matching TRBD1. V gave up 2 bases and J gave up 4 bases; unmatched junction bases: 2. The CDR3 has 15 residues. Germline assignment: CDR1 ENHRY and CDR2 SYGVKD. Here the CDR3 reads CAISETGQGNQPQHF. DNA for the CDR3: TGTGCCATCAGTGAGACGGGACAGGGGAATCAGCCCCAGCATTTT.

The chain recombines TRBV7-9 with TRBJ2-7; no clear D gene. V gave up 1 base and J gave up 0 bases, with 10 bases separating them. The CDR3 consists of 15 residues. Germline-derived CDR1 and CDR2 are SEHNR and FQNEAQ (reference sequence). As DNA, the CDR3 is TGTGCCAGCAGCTTAGTACCGGACGTCTCCTACGAGCAGTACTTC. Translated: CASSLVPDVSYEQYF.

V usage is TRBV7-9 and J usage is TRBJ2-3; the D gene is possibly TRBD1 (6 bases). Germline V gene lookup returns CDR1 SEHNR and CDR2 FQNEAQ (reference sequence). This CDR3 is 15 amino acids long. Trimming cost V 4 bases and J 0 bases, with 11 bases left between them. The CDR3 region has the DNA TGTGCCAGCAGCTCGATGGGGGCCAGCACAGATACGCAGTATTTT. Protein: CASSSMGASTDTQYF. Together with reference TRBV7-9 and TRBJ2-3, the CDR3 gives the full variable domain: DTGVSQNPRHKITKRGQNVTFRCDPISEHNRLYWYRQTLGQGPEFLTYFQNEAQLEKSRLLSDRFSAERPKGSFSTLEIQRTEQGDSAMYLCASSSMGASTDTQYFGPGTRLTVL.

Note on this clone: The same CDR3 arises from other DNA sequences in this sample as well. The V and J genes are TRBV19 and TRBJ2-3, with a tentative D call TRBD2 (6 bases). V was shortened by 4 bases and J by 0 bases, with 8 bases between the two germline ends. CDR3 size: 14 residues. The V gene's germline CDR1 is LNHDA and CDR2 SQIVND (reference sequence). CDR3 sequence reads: CASSTGTSTDTQYF. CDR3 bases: TGTGCCAGTAGTACCGGGACTAGCACAGATACGCAGTATTTT. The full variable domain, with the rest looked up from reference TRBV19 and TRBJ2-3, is DGGITQSPKYLFRKEGQNVTLSCEQNLNHDAMYWYRQDPGQGLRLIYYSQIVNDFQKGDIAEGYSVSREKKESFPLTVTSAQKNPTAFYLCASSTGTSTDTQYFGPGTRLTVL.

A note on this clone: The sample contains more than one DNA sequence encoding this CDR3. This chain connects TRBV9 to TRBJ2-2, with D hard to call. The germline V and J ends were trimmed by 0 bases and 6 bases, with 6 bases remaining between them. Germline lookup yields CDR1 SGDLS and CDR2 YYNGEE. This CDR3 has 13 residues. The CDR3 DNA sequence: TGTGCCAGCAGCGTAGGTCAATCCGGGGAGCTGTTTTTT. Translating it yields CASSVGQSGELFF. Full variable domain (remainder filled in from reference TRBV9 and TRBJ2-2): DSGVTQTPKHLITATGQRVTLRCSPRSGDLSVYWYQQSLDQGLQFLIQYYNGEERAKGNILERFSAQQFPDLHSELNLSSLELGDSALYFCASSVGQSGELFFGEGSRLTVL.